The present TCR beta chain was sequenced within a study of T cells in Graves' hyperthyroidism and ophthalmopathy. Study as a whole: Pretreatment peripheral blood was obtained at initial diagnosis.

The CDR3 length is 17 residues. V lost 1 base and J 0 bases, leaving 16 bases between the germline ends. Germline V CDR1 and CDR2: SGHAT, FQNNGV. This clonotype was observed many times. Patients with uncontrolled infections, other autoimmune diseases, pregnancy or lactation were excluded. Diagnoses rested on clinical symptoms, serum thyroxine and TRAb, thyroid ultrasound and orbital computed tomography. Amplification yielded TCR beta CDR3 regions, with RNA transcripts as the source. HTBI primers were used for first-round RT-PCR of the TCR CDR3. MiXCR, run by TCRdb on the multiplex PCR reads, gives a single entry per CDR3 protein. This table has under 350,000 distinct CDR3 sequences, 12% to 15% appearing once.

The material sequenced was blood. The chain couples TRBV11-2 to TRBJ2-7; no reliable D call. The sequence came from a woman aged 40 to 50 with Graves' ophthalmopathy. Here the CDR3 reads CASSLGSFLRDSYEQYF. In nucleotides, the CDR3 is TGTGCCAGCAGCTTAGGCAGTTTTCTGCGCGACTCCTACGAGCAGTACTTC.